Given below is one TCR beta chain in context. Its recognized antigen is unknown. The sample holds no much larger clone one base away, and base qualities are not on file. The immunoSEQ Assay, a bias-controlled multiplex PCR, was used to amplify TCRbeta CDR3 regions from genomic DNA. The original methods were these. The number of nucleated cells in each sample was estimated from the amplification of reference gene primers within the assay. To quantify the absolute abundance of each unique TCRbeta CDR3 rearrangement, sequence reads were collapsed and filtered. For each sample, productive Simpson clonality was calculated by taking the square root of Simpson's diversity index across productive rearrangements. TCRdb carries this immuneACCESS record with in-frame sequences only. Its versions omit some clonotypes, under half of them owing to an unresolved V gene in the studies checked, with the rest unexplained. V and J calls and clone size are those listed in that table; D and trimming were worked out from the DNA. In this sample the table shows 100,000 to 150,000 clones, roughly 84% of which occur a single time. The top ten constitute around an eighth of the sample.

This sample stems from a study of blood T cell repertoires in COVID-19 (dated by TCRdb to 2020 to 2022). Turning to the overall study: The collaborator samples originated in the United States, Italy and Spain and spanned the acute and convalescent phases of COVID-19. The material from the prospective study consisted of cDNA or gDNA derived from T cells, B-cell-depleted T cells, or PBMCs. Deeply sampled blood TCRbeta repertoires from subjects exposed to, actively infected with, or recovered from COVID-19 were included in the dataset. The repertoires were released in a freely available public database meant as a resource for research on the immune response to SARS-CoV-2. Samples were obtained from the ongoing ImmuneRACE study (first 160 participants) and from about 1,300 subjects provided by 6 global collaborators. The sample metadata nearly always contained a de-identified subject ID, COVID-19 status, age in years and sex. HLA class I and class II types, where available, came from metadata supplied by the sample provider rather than from assay-based typing.

Here is what the overall study found, with its caveats: Clinical and demographic metadata were provided uncurated, with the amount varying by source and participant.

Samples from volunteer blood donors who had recovered from COVID-19 were contributed by a second Seattle source. The collaborating institutions used their own protocols to collect whole blood in K2EDTA tubes. Collaborator samples were shipped for TCRbeta analysis as frozen whole blood, isolated PBMCs, or DNA extracted from either sample type. Trimming takes 4 bases off V and 2 bases off J; junction bases not matched to a gene: 11. The CDR3, from cysteine to phenylalanine, totals 17 residues. Only the CDR3 part of the read is kept: 51 bases, read in frame from the first base. From a lookup of the germline V gene, CDR1 and CDR2 are SGHRS and YFSETQ.

This TCR was recovered from a woman under 40 who had recovered from COVID-19. The sequenced sample was peripheral blood. The rearranged segments are TRBV5-1 and TRBJ1-2, and 10 junction bases match TRBD1. The DNA sequence is given as TGCGCCAGCAGCCGGGACCCCCCGGGACAGGGGAACTATGGCTACACCTTC. It codes for CASSRDPPGQGNYGYTF.